This TCR beta chain was sequenced for a study of T-cell reconstitution after alpha-beta-depleted transplantation in children. Study findings and constraints: T cells produced anew were the main source of T-cell counts and diversity one year after transplant. The study traced high day-60 TCRbeta diversity in some patients to surviving recipient T cells and thymic progenitors.

Trimming left V 2 bases short and J 6 bases short, with 11 bases between. The CDR3 has 13 residues. The sample holds a few counts of this clonotype. What it recognizes is unknown. It was with unique molecular identifiers that the TCRbeta library was prepared. TCRdb reprocessed the PCR reads via MiXCR and lists one record per CDR3 protein. The sample includes some 80,000 distinct CDR3 sequences, 15% to 20% of them seen just once. This receptor was obtained from a male patient between 2 and 9 years old who had a stem cell transplant for acute lymphoblastic leukemia, so the T cells may come from the graft donor. The J gene is TRBJ2-7, the V gene TRBV12-3 or TRBV12-4; D is uncertain. The sample in question was PBMCs, mostly from graft donor cells, obtained 360 days after TCRalphabeta/CD19-depleted stem cell transplant. The DNA for the CDR3 is TGTGCCAGCAGTTTACGGGTTTTAAGCGAGCAGTACTTC. This translates into CASSLRVLSEQYF.